There are a few counts of the clone carrying this T cell receptor beta chain. Its antigen is not identified. Template switching, a step in the protocol, added a universal primer site, and cDNA carried unique molecular identifiers. TCRdb passed the 5' RACE reads through MiXCR, listing each CDR3 protein once. The sample holds about 340,000 distinct CDR3 sequences, roughly 9% seen once. The sample comes from a study of identical twins. Study-level points and caveats: Whereas memory repertoires showed no such difference, abundant cord blood beta clonotypes carried fewer insertions.

The length of the CDR3 is 13 residues. Germline CDR1 MNHNS, CDR2 SASEGT. V was pared by 11 bases and J by 3 bases, with 8 bases of the junction left unmatched. The clonotype comes from a woman aged 50 to 60 in good health. Sequencing was done on a sample of naive T cells sorted from blood. The gene calls are TRBV6-1 and TRBJ2-3, with TRBD2 matching over 7 bases. The CDR3 loop is CAGGGYRTDTQYF. CDR3 coding DNA: TGTGCCGGGGGAGGGTATAGGACAGATACGCAGTATTTT.